This T cell receptor (beta chain) was observed in a study of CD4 and CD8 cells across lung adenocarcinoma regions. TCRdb fed the PCR reads into MiXCR, producing one record per CDR3 protein. The sample carries approximately 8,700 distinct CDR3 sequences, approximately 53% recorded once. The V gene's germline CDR1 is MNHEY and CDR2 SMNVEV (reference sequence). The CDR3 is made up of 20 amino acids. V lost 2 bases to trimming and J lost 4 bases; unmatched junction nucleotides: 21. The sample taken for sequencing was CD8+ T cells from the margin of a lung tumor. The TCR sequence derives from a female donor with lung adenocarcinoma. The CD4 and CD8 labels of this study may be unreliable. The chain employs TRBV27 and TRBJ2-5; TRBD1 matches 8 bases. The CDR3 loop reads CASSLRDPGRGLGPRETQYF. The CDR3 bases are TGTGCCAGCAGTTTAAGGGACCCCGGCAGGGGGCTGGGACCAAGAGAGACCCAGTACTTC.